This T cell receptor beta chain was captured in a study of response to subunit inactivated influenza vaccine. Whole-study findings and limits: It was the authors' suggestion that each seasonal influenza vaccination recruits few new T cells.

The CDR3 runs 15 residues. Germline V gene data show CDR1 as WNHNN and CDR2 as SYGVQD (reference sequence). V was cut by 0 bases and J by 5 bases, with 13 bases left in between. From the RT-PCR reads, TCRdb called clonotypes with MiXCR, one entry per CDR3 protein. The table records around 530,000 distinct CDR3 sequences, roughly 12% of them present only once. Points on this clonotype: The target antigen is unknown.

The sequence was obtained from a man aged 45-65 years who received an inactivated influenza vaccine. The sequencing used PBMCs from blood, collected on the day of vaccination. V and J are TRBV10-1 and TRBJ2-5, with D uncertain. CDR3 residues: CASSESAATWETQYF. In nucleotides, the CDR3 is TGCGCCAGCAGTGAGTCGGCGGCGACATGGGAGACCCAGTACTTC.